This TCR beta chain came from a study of long-term antiretroviral therapy in people with HIV. This clone is medium-sized (0.01 to 0.1%) within its sample. What it binds is not known. The study, taken as a whole, reports: Following ART, diversity rose but still fell short of transplant donor controls. Versus controls, repertoires in people with HIV had narrower CDR3 length ranges.

Trimming stripped 6 bases from V and 8 bases from J, with 20 bases between. This CDR3 has 15 residues. CDR1 and CDR2 (germline): MNHEY, SMNVEV (reference sequence). immunoSEQ v3.0 was run at survey level. The method was immunoSEQ multiplex PCR; TCRdb's version includes in-frame clones alone and lacks a portion of them. This table holds 22,000 or so clones, approximately 84% found once. This clonotype was obtained from a man younger than 45 with HIV. This specimen consisted of unsorted PBMCs, obtained approximately 6.2 years after starting antiretroviral therapy. The V and J genes are TRBV27 and TRBJ2-1, with D hard to call. CDR3 region: CASSAWGAEGHEQFF. The CDR3, as DNA: TGTGCCAGCAGCGCCTGGGGTGCGGAAGGTCATGAGCAGTTCTTC.